This T cell receptor (beta chain) derives from a study of control samples from healthy donors and cancer patients. There are 13 residues in the CDR3. Germline V gives CDR1 SNHLY, CDR2 FYNNEI. V shed 7 bases and J shed 3 bases, with 10 bases lying between them. Sequenced by immunoSEQ multiplex PCR; TCRdb stores in-frame clones only, minus some. The data contain 50,000 to 65,000 clones, 90% of them singletons. The clonotype was recovered from a woman aged 45-59 years with colorectal cancer. The chain employs TRBV2 and TRBJ1-5; D is possibly TRBD1 (5 bases). What was sequenced was PBMCs. The CDR3: CASTGTANQPQHF. DNA of the CDR3: TGTGCCAGCACTGGGACGGCCAATCAGCCCCAGCATTTT.